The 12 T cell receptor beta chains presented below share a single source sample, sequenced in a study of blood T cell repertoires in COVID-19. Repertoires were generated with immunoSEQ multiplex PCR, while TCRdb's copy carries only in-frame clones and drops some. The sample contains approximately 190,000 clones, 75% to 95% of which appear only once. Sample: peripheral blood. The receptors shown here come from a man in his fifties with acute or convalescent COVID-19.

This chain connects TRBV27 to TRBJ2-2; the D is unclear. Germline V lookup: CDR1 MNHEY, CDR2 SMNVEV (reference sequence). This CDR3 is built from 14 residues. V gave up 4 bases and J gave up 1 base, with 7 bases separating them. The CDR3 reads CASSSPRNTGELFF. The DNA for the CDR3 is TGTGCCAGCAGTTCGCCCAGGAACACCGGGGAGCTGTTTTTT.

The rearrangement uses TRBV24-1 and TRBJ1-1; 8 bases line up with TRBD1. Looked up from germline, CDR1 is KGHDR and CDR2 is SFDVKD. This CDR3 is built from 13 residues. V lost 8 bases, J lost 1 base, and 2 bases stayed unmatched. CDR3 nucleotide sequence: TGTGCCACCACCGACAGGGGGAACACTGAAGCTTTCTTT. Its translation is CATTDRGNTEAFF.

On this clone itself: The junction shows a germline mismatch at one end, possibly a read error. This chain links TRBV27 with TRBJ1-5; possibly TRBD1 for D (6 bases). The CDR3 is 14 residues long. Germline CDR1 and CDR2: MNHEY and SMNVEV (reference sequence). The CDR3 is CASSQTGSHQPQHF. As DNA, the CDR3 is TGTGCCAGCAGTCAGACAGGTAGCCATCAGCCCCAGCATTTT.

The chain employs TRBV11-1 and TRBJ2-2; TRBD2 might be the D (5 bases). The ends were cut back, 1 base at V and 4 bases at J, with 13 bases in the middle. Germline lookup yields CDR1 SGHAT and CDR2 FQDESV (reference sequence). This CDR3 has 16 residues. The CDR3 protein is CASSLVTRAGTGELFF. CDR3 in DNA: TGTGCCAGCAGCTTAGTAACTAGGGCGGGCACCGGGGAGCTGTTTTTT.

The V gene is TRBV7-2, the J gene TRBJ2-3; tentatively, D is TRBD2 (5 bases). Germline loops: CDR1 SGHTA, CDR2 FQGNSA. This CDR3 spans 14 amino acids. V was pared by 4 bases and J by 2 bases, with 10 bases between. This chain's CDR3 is CASSSSAATDTQYF. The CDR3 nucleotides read TGTGCCAGCAGCTCCTCAGCGGCCACAGATACGCAGTATTTT.

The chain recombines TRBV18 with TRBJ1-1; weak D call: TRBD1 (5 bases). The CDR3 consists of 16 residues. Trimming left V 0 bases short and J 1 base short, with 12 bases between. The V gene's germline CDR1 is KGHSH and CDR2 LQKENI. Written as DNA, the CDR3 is TGTGCCAGCTCACCACCGGGGCTCCTCCCGAACACTGAAGCTTTCTTT. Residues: CASSPPGLLPNTEAFF. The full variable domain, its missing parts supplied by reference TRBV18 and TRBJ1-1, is NAGVMQNPRHLVRRRGQEARLRCSPMKGHSHVYWYRQLPEEGLKFMVYLQKENIIDESGMPKERFSAEFPKEGPSILRIQQVVRGDSAAYFCASSPPGLLPNTEAFFGQGTRLTVV.

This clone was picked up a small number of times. The CDR3 region has the DNA TGTGCCACCAGCAGAGGGGGCTATGGACCCTACGAGCAGTACTTC. Encoded protein: CATSRGGYGPYEQYF. The chain uses TRBV15 and TRBJ2-7, with D possibly being TRBD1 (5 bases). The CDR3 is 15 residues long. In germline, CDR1 is LNHNV, CDR2 YYDKDF (reference sequence). V lost 1 base and J lost 2, with 12 bases in between.

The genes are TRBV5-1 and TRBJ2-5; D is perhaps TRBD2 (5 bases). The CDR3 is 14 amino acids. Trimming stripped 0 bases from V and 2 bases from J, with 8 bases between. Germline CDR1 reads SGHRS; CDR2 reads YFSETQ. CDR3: CASSLGLSQETQYF. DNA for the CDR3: TGCGCCAGCAGCTTGGGACTATCTCAAGAGACCCAGTACTTC. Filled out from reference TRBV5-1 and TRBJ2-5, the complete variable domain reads KAGVTQTPRYLIKTRGQQVTLSCSPISGHRSVSWYQQTPGQGLQFLFEYFSETQRNKGNFPGRFSGRQFSNSRSEMNVSTLELGDSALYLCASSLGLSQETQYFGPGTRLLVL.

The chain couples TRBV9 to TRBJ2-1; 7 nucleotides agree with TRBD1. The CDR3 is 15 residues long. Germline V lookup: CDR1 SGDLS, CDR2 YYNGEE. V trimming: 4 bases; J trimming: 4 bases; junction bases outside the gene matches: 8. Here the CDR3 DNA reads TGTGCCAGCAGCTCCCGACAGGGTGATTACAATGAGCAGTTCTTC. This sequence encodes CASSSRQGDYNEQFF.

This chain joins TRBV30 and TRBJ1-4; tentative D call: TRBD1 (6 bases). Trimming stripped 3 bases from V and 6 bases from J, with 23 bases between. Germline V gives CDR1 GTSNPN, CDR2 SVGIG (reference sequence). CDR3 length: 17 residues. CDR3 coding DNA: TGTGCCTGGAGAAGGGTCTATCGACAGGAGCGATATGAAAAACTGTTTTTT. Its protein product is CAWRRVYRQERYEKLFF.

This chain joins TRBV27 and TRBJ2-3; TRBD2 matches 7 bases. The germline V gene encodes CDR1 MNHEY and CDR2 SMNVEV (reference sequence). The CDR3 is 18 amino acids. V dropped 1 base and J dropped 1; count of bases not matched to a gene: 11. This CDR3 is CASSLFWGEGLRTDTQYF. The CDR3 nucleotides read TGTGCCAGCAGTTTATTCTGGGGGGAGGGCCTACGCACAGATACGCAGTATTTT.

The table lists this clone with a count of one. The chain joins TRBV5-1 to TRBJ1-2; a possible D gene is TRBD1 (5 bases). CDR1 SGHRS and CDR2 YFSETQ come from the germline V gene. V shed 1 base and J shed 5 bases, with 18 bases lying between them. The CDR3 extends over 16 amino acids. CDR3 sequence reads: CASSLNGQARGYGYTF. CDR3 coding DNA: TGCGCCAGCAGCTTGAACGGCCAGGCCCGGGGGTATGGCTACACCTTC.